Detailed here is one TCR beta chain. The target antigen is unknown. The CDR3 contains 19 residues. After removal of 0 bases from V and 2 bases from J, the junction contained 9 bases not matched to a gene. CDR1 is SGHTA and CDR2 is FQGNSA in the germline V gene. Time point described: persistent/refractory GD, antithyroid drugs over 5 years with positive TRAb. Preparation of the TCR library used RNA extracted from PBMCs. Under American Thyroid Association guidelines, Graves' disease was diagnosed. This entry comes from a study of regulatory T cells in long-lasting Graves disease. Findings of the study overall: Among persistent patients, a larger number of public clonotypes were shared (around 2,700) than among newly diagnosed patients (just over 950).

CDR3-region Arm-PCR and iRepertoire HTBI primers produced the TCR beta libraries. MiXCR, run by TCRdb on the multiplex PCR reads, gives a single entry per CDR3 protein. The sample lists 400,000 to 500,000 distinct CDR3 sequences, 20% to 25% occurring once. The material was peripheral blood mononuclear cells (PBMCs), obtained when the disease was refractory, from a patient treated with antithyroid drugs. This receptor was identified in a female donor with Graves disease. The chain couples TRBV7-2 to TRBJ2-6, with 8 positions matching TRBD1. The CDR3 bases are TGTGCCAGCAGCTTAGCGCCGGCAGGGGGCAGACCTGGGGCCAACGTCCTGACTTTC. It translates to CASSLAPAGGRPGANVLTF. The entire variable domain, with the rest obtained from reference TRBV7-2 and TRBJ2-6, is as follows: GAGVSQSPSNKVTEKGKDVELRCDPISGHTALYWYRQSLGQGLEFLIYFQGNSAPDKSGLPSDRFSAERTGGSVSTLTIQRTQQEDSAVYLCASSLAPAGGRPGANVLTFGAGSRLTVL.